This T cell receptor (beta chain) comes out of a study of control samples from healthy donors and cancer patients. CDR1 and CDR2 (germline): SGHTA, FQGNSA. This CDR3 is built from 13 residues. Trimming removed 5 bases from V and 0 bases from J, with 5 bases in between. Profiled with immunoSEQ multiplex PCR; TCRdb holds only in-frame clones, not every one. The repertoire has about 89,000 clones, roughly 84% of them found once; the top ten carry approximately 2.1%. The clonotype was recovered from a woman in her thirties or forties in good health. The chain employs TRBV7-2 and TRBJ2-1; no clear D. The sample was blood. Here the CDR3 reads CASSPGSYNEQFF. In nucleotides, the CDR3 is TGTGCCAGCAGCCCCGGCTCCTACAATGAGCAGTTCTTC. Combining the CDR3 with reference TRBV7-2 and TRBJ2-1 gives the whole variable domain GAGVSQSPSNKVTEKGKDVELRCDPISGHTALYWYRQSLGQGLEFLIYFQGNSAPDKSGLPSDRFSAERTGGSVSTLTIQRTQQEDSAVYLCASSPGSYNEQFFGPGTRLTVL.